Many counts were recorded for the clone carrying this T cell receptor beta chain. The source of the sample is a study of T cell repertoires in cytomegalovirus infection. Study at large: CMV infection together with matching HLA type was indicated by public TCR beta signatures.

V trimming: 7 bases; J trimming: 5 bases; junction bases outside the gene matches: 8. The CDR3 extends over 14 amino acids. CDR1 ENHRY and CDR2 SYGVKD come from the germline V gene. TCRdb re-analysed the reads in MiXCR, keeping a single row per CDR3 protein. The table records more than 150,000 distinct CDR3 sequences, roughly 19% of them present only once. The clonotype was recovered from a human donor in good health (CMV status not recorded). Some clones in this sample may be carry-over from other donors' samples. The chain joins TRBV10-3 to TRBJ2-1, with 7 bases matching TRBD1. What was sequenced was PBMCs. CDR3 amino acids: CAITSDRLNNEQFF. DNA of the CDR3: TGTGCCATCACCTCGGACAGGCTTAACAATGAGCAGTTCTTC.